This record looks at one TCR beta chain sequence and its context. Its specificity is not known. This sample stems from a study of cytomegalovirus exposure and HLA in healthy donors. Regarding the study as a whole: The classifier, whose performance was assessed in both the original and validation cohorts, reportedly diagnosed cytomegalovirus status with high specificity and sensitivity. A link between a missense DCLRE1C variant and TCR beta V- and J-gene trimming emerged from a later analysis.

Primers included in the PCR were 60 Vbeta and 13 Jbeta primers. Profiled with immunoSEQ multiplex PCR; TCRdb holds only in-frame clones, not every one. Seen here are about 140,000 clones, over 75% observed once, and the top ten hold approximately 10%. The donors comprised healthy bone marrow donors. Though probably carrying unrecorded immune exposures, donors were nominally healthy at sampling. The sample consisted of PBMCs. This sequence was found in a woman aged 45-59 years in good health and CMV-seropositive.

CDR3 amino acids: CASSLPTKETQYF. CDR3 nucleotides: TGCGCCAGCAGCTTGCCAACAAAAGAGACCCAGTACTTC. The V and J genes are TRBV5-1 and TRBJ2-5; D unresolved. The CDR3 extends over 13 amino acids. V dropped 1 base and J dropped 3 bases, with 7 bases sitting between them. CDR1 is SGHRS and CDR2 is YFSETQ in the germline V gene.